The T cell receptor beta chain described here comes from a study of T cells in Graves' hyperthyroidism and ophthalmopathy. The study, taken as a whole, reports: Most thyroid clonotypes with frequency above 0.001 were detected in blood.

This CDR3 comprises 14 residues. The germline V gene has CDR1 MDHEN and CDR2 SYDVKM. The V gene end was trimmed by 6 bases and the J gene end by 6 bases; junction bases not matched to a gene: 10. Patients aged 18 to 65 with hyperthyroidism were newly diagnosed, with duration under 2 months. The CDR3 regions of TCR beta were amplified from RNA transcripts. Initially, a first-round RT-PCR of the TCR CDR3 employed the HTBI primer set. TCRdb reprocessed the multiplex PCR reads via MiXCR and lists one record per CDR3 protein. This sample has a few hundred thousand distinct CDR3 sequences; roughly 14% occur once, and the top ten carry 25% to 30%. With respect to this clonotype: Its antigen is unidentified.

What was sequenced was blood. This clonotype was obtained from a woman aged 18-29 years with Graves' hyperthyroidism that later progressed to Graves' ophthalmopathy. This chain uses TRBV28 with TRBJ1-2; 7 positions agree with TRBD1. The CDR3 DNA sequence: TGTGCCAGCAGAACCTTGACAGGGATTCATGGCTACACCTTC. This codes for CASRTLTGIHGYTF.